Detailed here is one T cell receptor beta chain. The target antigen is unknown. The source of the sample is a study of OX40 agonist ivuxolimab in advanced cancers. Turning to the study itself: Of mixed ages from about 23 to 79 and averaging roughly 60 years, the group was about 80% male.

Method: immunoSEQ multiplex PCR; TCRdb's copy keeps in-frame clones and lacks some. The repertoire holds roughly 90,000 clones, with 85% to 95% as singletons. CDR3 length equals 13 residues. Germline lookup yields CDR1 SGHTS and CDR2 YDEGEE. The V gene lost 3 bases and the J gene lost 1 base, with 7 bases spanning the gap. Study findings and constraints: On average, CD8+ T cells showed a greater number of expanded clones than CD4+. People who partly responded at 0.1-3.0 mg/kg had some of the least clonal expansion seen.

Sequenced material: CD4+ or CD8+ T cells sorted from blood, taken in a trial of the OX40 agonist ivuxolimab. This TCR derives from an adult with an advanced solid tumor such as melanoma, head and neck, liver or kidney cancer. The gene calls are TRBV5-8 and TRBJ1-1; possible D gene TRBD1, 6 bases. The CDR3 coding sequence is TGTGCCAGCAGCTCACAGGGGAACACTGAAGCTTTCTTT. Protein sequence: CASSSQGNTEAFF.